A single sample is the source of the 5 T cell receptor beta chains below, sequenced in a study of shared clonotypes between healthy human individuals. Naive CD8 cells lacked CD45RO and underwent positive selection for CCR7, leaving out terminally differentiated effector memory CD45RA+ cells. The assay was immunoSEQ multiplex PCR, and TCRdb's table has in-frame clones only and misses some. The repertoire consists of about 2 million clones, with over 85% occurring once and the leading ten covering more than 0.95%. Sequencing was carried out using naive CD8+ T cells sorted from blood. These receptors originate from a young man in good health.

The chain has TRBV7-8 and TRBJ2-1, with TRBD2 matching 8 bases. This CDR3 spans 15 amino acids. Germline V gene data show CDR1 as SGHVS and CDR2 as FQNEAQ. V lost 5 bases, J lost 3 bases, and 6 bases stayed unmatched. The CDR3 sequence is CASSPVSGNYNEQFF. Written as DNA, the CDR3 is TGTGCCAGCAGCCCAGTTAGCGGGAACTACAATGAGCAGTTCTTC. The full variable domain, its missing parts supplied by reference TRBV7-8 and TRBJ2-1, is GAGVSQSPRYKVAKRGQDVALRCDPISGHVSLFWYQQALGQGPEFLTYFQNEAQLDKSGLPSDRFFAERPEGSVSTLKIQRTQQEDSAVYLCASSPVSGNYNEQFFGPGTRLTVL.

About this clone itself: This sample also contains other DNA sequences that code for the same CDR3. This chain uses TRBV27 with TRBJ2-7; 8 positions agree with TRBD2. The CDR3 is made up of 16 amino acids. Germline assignment: CDR1 MNHEY and CDR2 SMNVEV (reference sequence). The junction had 9 bases not matched to a gene; V was cut back by 5 bases and J by 0 bases. Here the CDR3 reads CASSPSSGENSYEQYF. The CDR3 DNA reads as TGTGCCAGCAGTCCCAGTAGCGGGGAAAACTCCTACGAGCAGTACTTC.

This CDR3 reads CASSHPQGDGYTF. The CDR3 coding sequence is TGTGCCAGCAGCCACCCCCAGGGGGATGGCTACACCTTC. V gene TRBV7-9 combines with J gene TRBJ1-2; 7 nucleotides agree with TRBD1. V shed 5 bases and J 6 bases; nucleotides not matched to a gene: 6. The CDR3 length is 13 residues. CDR1 is SEHNR, CDR2 FQNEAQ, per germline (reference sequence). The full variable domain, rest sourced from reference TRBV7-9 and TRBJ1-2, is DTGVSQNPRHKITKRGQNVTFRCDPISEHNRLYWYRQTLGQGPEFLTYFQNEAQLEKSRLLSDRFSAERPKGSFSTLEIQRTEQGDSAMYLCASSHPQGDGYTFGSGTRLTVV.

This chain connects TRBV7-9 to TRBJ2-7; TRBD2 matches at 11 bases. This CDR3 is 15 amino acids long. V was pared by 7 bases and J by 3 bases, with 8 bases of the junction left unmatched. Germline V CDR1 and CDR2: SEHNR, FQNEAQ (reference sequence). This CDR3 is CASTSLAGDIYEQYF. The CDR3 region has the DNA TGTGCCAGCACCTCACTAGCGGGAGACATCTACGAGCAGTACTTC.

V and J are TRBV28 and TRBJ2-5; D uncertain. V lost 3 bases, J lost 4 bases, and 12 bases lay in between. The length of the CDR3 is 14 residues. Germline assignment: CDR1 MDHEN and CDR2 SYDVKM. CDR3 loop: CASSFFGEGETQYF. The CDR3 nucleotides are TGTGCCAGCAGTTTCTTTGGAGAAGGAGAGACCCAGTACTTC.